What follows are 27 T cell receptor beta chains derived from one specimen sequenced in a study of blood T cell repertoires in COVID-19 (dated by TCRdb to the early 2020s). The library was made by the immunoSEQ multiplex PCR assay. TCRdb mirrors the immuneACCESS table, restricted to in-frame sequences. Some clones are absent from its copies; in checked studies, under half trace to an unresolved V gene, and the reason for the others is unknown. The sample records roughly 110,000 clones, about 85% of which are singletons. Approximately 13% of the sample belongs to the ten largest clones. The specimen was peripheral blood. The receptors originated from a human donor in a cohort sampled during active COVID-19.

The chain links TRBV11-2 to TRBJ2-3; TRBD2 matches at 11 bases. The CDR3 sequence is 16 residues long. The trim removed 0 bases at V and 10 bases at J, leaving 9 bases unmatched. Per the germline V gene, CDR1 is SGHAT and CDR2 is FQNNGV. DNA of the CDR3: TGTGCCAGCAGCTTAGAAGCTAGCGGGGGGAGGAGTGCGCAGTATTTT. This translates into CASSLEASGGRSAQYF.

The chain uses TRBV12-3 or TRBV12-4 and TRBJ2-2; no definite D call. The CDR3 contains 13 residues. Deletions cut 8 bases from V and 0 bases from J, with 7 bases between. The CDR3 region is CASSRANTGELFF. In DNA, the CDR3 is TGTGCCAGCTCCCGAGCGAACACCGGGGAGCTGTTTTTT.

This clone has only one observation. V usage is TRBV4-1 and J usage is TRBJ1-2, with 7 nucleotides matching TRBD1. The CDR3 covers 14 residues. V lost 1 base to trimming and J lost 8 bases; unmatched junction nucleotides: 7. The germline CDR1 and CDR2 sequences are MGHRA and YSYEKL. The CDR3 loop reads CASSQATGEQGYTF. DNA for the CDR3: TGCGCCAGCAGCCAAGCTACAGGGGAACAGGGCTACACCTTC.

V usage is TRBV15 and J usage is TRBJ1-5; TRBD1 agrees at 8 bases. This CDR3 is built from 16 residues. J gave up 7 bases and V 0 bases, and 8 bases lay outside the gene matches. Per germline, CDR1 LNHNV and CDR2 YYDKDF (reference sequence). The CDR3 nucleotides are TGTGCCACCAGCAGAGACCTTGACAGGGGCGGGCAGCCCCAGCATTTT. This translates into CATSRDLDRGGQPQHF.

This sequence joins TRBV19 and TRBJ1-5; D perhaps matches TRBD1 (5 bases). V shed 7 bases and J shed 1 base, with 17 bases lying between them. Germline V gene data show CDR1 as LNHDA and CDR2 as SQIVND (reference sequence). This CDR3 is 16 amino acids long. The chain's CDR3 is CASTKIGPGSNQPQHF. CDR3 bases: TGTGCCAGTACAAAGATCGGGCCAGGGAGCAATCAGCCCCAGCATTTT. Drawing the rest from reference TRBV19 and TRBJ1-5, the complete variable domain is DGGITQSPKYLFRKEGQNVTLSCEQNLNHDAMYWYRQDPGQGLRLIYYSQIVNDFQKGDIAEGYSVSREKKESFPLTVTSAQKNPTAFYLCASTKIGPGSNQPQHFGDGTRLSIL.

The chain carries TRBV15 and TRBJ2-7; a possible D gene is TRBD1 (6 bases). With 6 bases removed from V and 1 base from J, the gap between germline ends came to 13 bases. The CDR3 contains 14 residues. Per germline, CDR1 LNHNV and CDR2 YYDKDF (reference sequence). Here the CDR3 reads CATRYGQSSYEQYF. CDR3 in DNA: TGTGCCACCAGATACGGACAGTCGTCCTACGAGCAGTACTTC.

J is TRBJ2-7 and V is TRBV5-1; D gene uncertain. CDR1 and CDR2 (germline): SGHRS, YFSETQ. The V end lost 1 base, the J end lost 0 bases, and 5 bases lay between the germline ends. The CDR3 is 13 amino acids. CDR3 bases: TGCGCCAGCAGCTTGTCTCTCTCCTACGAGCAGTACTTC. Translation: CASSLSLSYEQYF.

The chain uses TRBV19 and TRBJ1-1; 8 nucleotides align to TRBD1. Germline V CDR1 and CDR2: LNHDA, SQIVND (reference sequence). Germline trimming cut 1 base from V and 5 bases from J; bases unmatched to any gene: 3. There are 14 residues in the CDR3. CDR3 amino acids: CASSIGQGLTEAFF. CDR3 nucleotides: TGTGCCAGTAGTATAGGACAGGGGTTGACTGAAGCTTTCTTT.

This clone was seen just once. The rearrangement uses TRBV28 and TRBJ1-1, with D tentatively TRBD1 (5 bases). The CDR3 covers 15 residues. CDR1 is MDHEN and CDR2 is SYDVKM in the germline V gene. V was clipped by 5 bases and J by 4 bases, with 17 bases between them. In DNA, the CDR3 is TGTGCCAGCAGTCTCGCGGGACGTGGGCCCACTGAAGCTTTCTTT. It encodes CASSLAGRGPTEAFF.

The chain has TRBV27 and TRBJ1-5; D gene uncertain. The ends were cut back, 5 bases at V and 2 bases at J, with 13 bases in the middle. The germline V gene has CDR1 MNHEY and CDR2 SMNVEV (reference sequence). There are 15 residues in the CDR3. The CDR3 DNA reads TGTGCCAGCAGTAATGGTTGGGGAGGCAATCAGCCCCAGCATTTT. As protein: CASSNGWGGNQPQHF.

The chain couples TRBV6-6 to TRBJ2-1; 13 nucleotides match TRBD2. J lost 7 bases, V lost 5 bases, and 26 bases had no gene match. CDR3 length equals 22 residues. The germline V gene encodes CDR1 MNHNY and CDR2 SVGAGI (reference sequence). In DNA, the CDR3 is TGTGCCAGCAGTCGCCTTGGAGGGGCGGGACTAGCGGGGAAAAATCTGGGGAATGAGCAGTTCTTC. This codes for CASSRLGGAGLAGKNLGNEQFF.

This clone appeared a few times. The V and J genes are TRBV6-5 and TRBJ1-1, with 7 bases that match TRBD1. The CDR3 is 12 residues long. The V segment lost 4 bases and the J segment 6 bases; nucleotides outside the gene matches: 2. Germline V gene lookup returns CDR1 MNHEY and CDR2 SVGAGI. The CDR3: CASSFGTAEAFF. The CDR3 DNA reads as TGTGCCAGCAGTTTCGGGACAGCTGAAGCTTTCTTT.

This chain uses TRBV30 with TRBJ1-4, with 8 bases matching TRBD1. V was pared by 4 bases and J by 8 bases, with 6 bases of the junction left unmatched. Germline assignment: CDR1 GTSNPN and CDR2 SVGIG (reference sequence). The CDR3 contains 13 residues. The CDR3, as DNA: TGTGCCTGGAAGGACAGGGCTGTGGAAAAACTGTTTTTT. It translates to CAWKDRAVEKLFF.

This clone was seen once. This chain uses TRBV6-5 with TRBJ1-2; 7 bases are shared with TRBD1. Losses at the gene ends were 8 bases for V and 8 bases for J; bases not matched to a gene: 5. The CDR3 covers 11 residues. Germline loops: CDR1 MNHEY, CDR2 SVGAGI. The CDR3 DNA reads TGTGCCAGCTGGACAGGACACGGCTACACCTTC. Its translation: CASWTGHGYTF.

V and J are TRBV11-2 and TRBJ2-3, with D possibly being TRBD2 (6 bases). The V gene's germline CDR1 is SGHAT and CDR2 FQNNGV. This CDR3 has 15 residues. V was shortened by 1 base and J by 5 bases, with 13 bases between the two germline ends. The CDR3 loop is CASSLGAVGGDTQYF. CDR3 in DNA: TGTGCCAGCAGCTTAGGGGCTGTGGGGGGAGATACGCAGTATTTT. The variable domain in full, with the rest retrieved from reference TRBV11-2 and TRBJ2-3, is EAGVAQSPRYKIIEKRQSVAFWCNPISGHATLYWYQQILGQGPKLLIQFQNNGVVDDSQLPKDRFSAERLKGVDSTLKIQPAKLEDSAVYLCASSLGAVGGDTQYFGPGTRLTVL.

This chain connects TRBV7-8 to TRBJ1-2; the D gene is possibly TRBD1 (6 bases). V was cut by 1 base and J by 7 bases, with 22 bases left in between. Germline CDR1 reads SGHVS; CDR2 reads FQNEAQ. The CDR3 is 17 residues long. The CDR3 protein is CASSLGPRRTGGRGYTF. The CDR3 region has the DNA TGTGCCAGCAGCTTAGGGCCTCGCCGGACGGGGGGCCGTGGCTACACCTTC.

J is TRBJ2-3 and V is TRBV6-4; D might be TRBD2 (6 bases). The CDR3 spans 15 residues. Germline values: CDR1 MRHNA, CDR2 SNTAGT. V shed 4 bases and J shed 2 bases, with 13 bases lying between them. CDR3 loop: CASSAEAGFTDTQYF. Written as DNA, the CDR3 is TGTGCCAGCAGTGCTGAGGCGGGATTCACAGATACGCAGTATTTT.

The chain uses TRBV28 and TRBJ1-2; D not certain. Germline values: CDR1 MDHEN, CDR2 SYDVKM. Trimming took 7 bases from V and 6 from J, leaving 15 bases between them. The CDR3 sequence is 13 residues long. For the CDR3, the DNA is TGTGCCAGCACCGACGAGGGTGAGGATGGCTACACCTTC. Amino acids: CASTDEGEDGYTF.

This chain links TRBV5-1 with TRBJ2-7, with 8 bases that match TRBD1. The germline CDR1 and CDR2 sequences are SGHRS and YFSETQ. The CDR3 extends over 13 amino acids. Unmatched junction bases numbered 5, after V lost 5 bases and J lost 4 bases. The CDR3 region has the DNA TGCGCCAGCAGGGCAGGGGGCTCTTACGAGCAGTACTTC. This sequence encodes CASRAGGSYEQYF.

V usage is TRBV21-1 and J usage is TRBJ2-7; the DNA was not used to check the table's D call, TRBD2. TRBV21-1 is designated a pseudogene. CDR3 size: 16 residues. The CDR3 DNA sequence: TGTGCCAGCAGGGACGGTAGCGGGGGAAGGGGTTACGAGCAGTACTTC. It encodes CASRDGSGGRGYEQYF.

This chain connects TRBV7-9 to TRBJ2-1, with a tentative D call TRBD1 (5 bases). CDR3 length: 16 amino acids. V lost 4 bases, J lost 6 bases, and 19 bases lay in between. Germline CDR1 reads SEHNR; CDR2 reads FQNEAQ (reference sequence). This CDR3 is CASSSSGLGARNEQFF. The CDR3 region has the DNA TGTGCCAGCAGCTCCAGTGGGTTAGGGGCCCGCAATGAGCAGTTCTTC.

The V call is TRBV19, the J call TRBJ2-7, with D maybe TRBD2 (5 bases). V lost 6 bases and J lost 3, with 12 bases in between. The germline V gene encodes CDR1 LNHDA and CDR2 SQIVND (reference sequence). The CDR3 is 13 amino acids. CDR3 nucleotide sequence: TGTGCCAGTAGCACACGCCGGGGCTACGAGCAGTACTTC. Its protein is CASSTRRGYEQYF. The full variable domain, rest sourced from reference TRBV19 and TRBJ2-7, is DGGITQSPKYLFRKEGQNVTLSCEQNLNHDAMYWYRQDPGQGLRLIYYSQIVNDFQKGDIAEGYSVSREKKESFPLTVTSAQKNPTAFYLCASSTRRGYEQYFGPGTRLTVT.

This chain connects TRBV5-4 to TRBJ1-3, with TRBD1 identical over 8 bases. V was clipped by 2 bases and J by 0 bases; unmatched bases: 1. CDR3 length: 15 residues. Per the germline V gene, CDR1 is SGHNT and CDR2 is YYREEE (reference sequence). CDR3 region: CASSFGQGSGNTIYF. CDR3 nucleotide sequence: TGTGCCAGCAGCTTCGGACAGGGCTCTGGAAACACCATATATTTT.

The CDR3 here is CASSPTASGEIEQYF. CDR3 DNA: TGTGCCAGCTCGCCGACTGCCAGCGGGGAGATCGAGCAGTACTTC. The chain couples TRBV18 to TRBJ2-7; 7 bases fit TRBD2. The CDR3 sequence is 15 residues long. CDR1 and CDR2 from the germline V gene are KGHSH and LQKENI. The V gene end was trimmed by 6 bases and the J gene end by 6 bases; junction bases not matched to a gene: 14.

The chain employs TRBV27 and TRBJ2-3; 8 bases match TRBD2. Per germline, CDR1 MNHEY and CDR2 SMNVEV (reference sequence). After removal of 6 bases from V and 2 bases from J, the junction contained 4 bases not matched to a gene. The CDR3 consists of 14 residues. CDR3 coding DNA: TGTGCCAGCAGCTCGCGGGAGGACACAGATACGCAGTATTTT. This sequence encodes CASSSREDTDTQYF.

The chain carries TRBV28 and TRBJ2-1; 12 positions agree with TRBD1. V dropped 5 bases and J dropped 6; count of bases not matched to a gene: 8. Germline V gives CDR1 MDHEN, CDR2 SYDVKM. The CDR3 is made up of 16 amino acids. For the CDR3, the DNA is TGTGCCAGCAGTAGGCTACCGGGACAGGGGGCCAATGAGCAGTTCTTC. Protein product: CASSRLPGQGANEQFF.

V and J are TRBV14 and TRBJ1-5, with 7 positions matching TRBD1. Germline V gene data show CDR1 as SGHDN and CDR2 as FVKESK. Trimming cost V 4 bases and J 7 bases; bases outside gene matches: 7. The CDR3 has 14 residues. CDR3 protein: CASSPTGLGQPQHF. CDR3 coding DNA: TGTGCCAGCAGCCCGACAGGGCTAGGACAGCCCCAGCATTTT. Full variable domain (outside the CDR3, taken from reference TRBV14 and TRBJ1-5): EAGVTQFPSHSVIEKGQTVTLRCDPISGHDNLYWYRRVMGKEIKFLLHFVKESKQDESGMPNNRFLAERTGGTYSTLKVQPAELEDSGVYFCASSPTGLGQPQHFGDGTRLSIL.